This TCR beta chain was obtained from a study of chemoradiotherapy in HPV16-positive cancers. General observations from the study: During treatment, candidate HPV-specific clones and E7-related motifs expanded in tumor.

In germline, CDR1 is SNHLY, CDR2 FYNNEI. The length of the CDR3 is 10 residues. This table comes from immunoSEQ multiplex PCR, and its TCRdb copy is limited to in-frame clones, with some not included. This repertoire shows some 35,000 clones, over 80% found once; its top ten account for approximately 3.7%. Comment on this clone: The antigen is not known. The junction and the germline gene differ at one end; a read error may be behind it.

Samples were taken several times over chemoradiotherapy. The receptor was derived from a human donor with HPV-associated anogenital cancer. The gene calls are TRBV2 and TRBJ2-1; tentatively, D is TRBD2 (5 bases). This sample comprised blood, obtained from a patient who underwent chemoradiotherapy. CDR3 nucleotide sequence: TGTGCCAGCATGGGCGGGTCAGCGGTCTTC. This encodes CASMGGSAVF.